This TCR beta chain was profiled in a study of Ad26.COV2.S vaccination and SARS-CoV-2 variants. Study-wide background: Into the muscle, Ad26.COV2.S was dosed once or twice, 56 days apart.

There are 14 residues in the CDR3. V gave up 6 bases and J gave up 3 bases; unmatched junction bases: 7. Germline values: CDR1 KGHSH, CDR2 LQKENI. With regard to this clone: No antigen is known for it.

Whole-study findings and limits: Those who received vaccine or placebo ended up with similar non-spike TCR breadth. Researchers cautioned that TCR breadth and depth analyses may have underestimated total T cell responses.

Treatment noted: roughly 18 received Ad26.COV2.S at low or high dose, single or two shots; about five received placebo; per-sample allocation not given. Sampling was done on day 63 after the first vaccine or placebo injection. Boston hosted the donor, who was an adult aged 18-55 years. Method: immunoSEQ multiplex PCR; TCRdb's copy keeps in-frame clones and lacks some. Here the sample spans about 370,000 clones, 70% to 90% being singletons. The receptor's source is a person aged 18-65 years who received the Ad26.COV2.S COVID-19 vaccine or a placebo. Sequencing used peripheral blood, obtained in a trial of Ad26.COV2.S vaccine versus placebo. The chain is built from TRBV18 and TRBJ1-2; TRBD1 agrees at 7 bases. The DNA for the CDR3 is TGTGCCAGCTCGCGTAATCAGGGGGACTATGGCTACACCTTC. It yields the protein CASSRNQGDYGYTF.